A selection of T cell receptor beta chains follows, all from one sample in a study of OX40 agonist ivuxolimab in advanced cancers. Sequencing was performed with immunoSEQ multiplex PCR; in TCRdb, only in-frame clones are kept and a portion is missing. The repertoire has about 60,000 clones, 87% of them found once; the top ten carry 2.8%. The sample here was CD4+ or CD8+ T cells sorted from blood, taken in a trial of the OX40 agonist ivuxolimab. These receptors all come from an adult with an advanced solid tumor such as melanoma, head and neck, liver or kidney cancer. Each CDR3 is given without its conserved first and last residue. The order of the fields is CDR3 length, J gene, V gene, clone size, CDR3 protein. Only part of the rows carry a size: once, few, many, or a class if the clone is expanded.

length: 11
J: TRBJ2-2
V: TRBV5-4
size: .
CDR3: ASSFESTGELF

length: 13
J: TRBJ2-2
V: TRBV4-1
size: .
CDR3: ASSRTSGSSGELF

length: 14
J: TRBJ2-7
V: TRBV28
size: .
CDR3: ASRFGLAGRRYEQY

length: 10
J: TRBJ2-5
V: TRBV10-3
size: .
CDR3: ATRDRDETQY

length: 13
J: TRBJ2-7
V: TRBV2
size: once
CDR3: ASRRYEDRTYEQY

length: 13
J: TRBJ1-1
V: TRBV27
size: .
CDR3: ASSLGAGLNTEAF

length: 14
J: TRBJ2-7
V: TRBV9
size: .
CDR3: ASSVAFQAASYEQY

length: 14
J: TRBJ2-2
V: TRBV4-2
size: .
CDR3: ASSPTGLAVGGELF

length: 12
J: TRBJ1-1
V: TRBV7-3
size: .
CDR3: ASSLLGGNTEAF

length: 11
J: TRBJ2-5
V: TRBV7-9
size: .
CDR3: ATLVQGQETQY

length: 13
J: TRBJ2-3
V: TRBV29-1
size: .
CDR3: SVAHGTTATDTQY

length: 11
J: TRBJ2-1
V: TRBV7-3
size: .
CDR3: ASSKPGTHEQF

length: 13
J: TRBJ2-7
V: TRBV9
size: once
CDR3: ASSVGVSGSYEQY

length: 12
J: TRBJ2-5
V: TRBV11-2
size: .
CDR3: ASSPEPARGTQY

length: 10
J: TRBJ2-3
V: TRBV29-1
size: few
CDR3: SVGARGDTQY

length: 10
J: TRBJ2-2
V: TRBV6-1
size: .
CDR3: ASRRDGGELF

length: 14
J: TRBJ1-2
V: TRBV9
size: .
CDR3: ASSLRTGVANYGYT

length: 13
J: TRBJ2-1
V: TRBV6-4
size: .
CDR3: ASSALGGGYNEQF

length: 14
J: TRBJ2-7
V: TRBV30
size: .
CDR3: AWSYTPPGTGFEQY

length: 12
J: TRBJ2-3
V: TRBV19
size: .
CDR3: ASRREIGTDTQY

length: 13
J: TRBJ1-6
V: TRBV9
size: .
CDR3: ASSKNGQDYSPLH

length: 11
J: TRBJ1-5
V: TRBV4-1
size: .
CDR3: ASSLQEGQPQH

length: 13
J: TRBJ1-2
V: TRBV19
size: .
CDR3: ASRKASSGSYGYT

length: 11
J: TRBJ1-2
V: TRBV21-1
size: once
CDR3: ASSLPYYGGYT

length: 11
J: TRBJ1-1
V: TRBV29-1
size: .
CDR3: SVARQADTEAF

length: 13
J: TRBJ1-1
V: TRBV25-1
size: few
CDR3: ASSPRLRENTEAF

length: 14
J: TRBJ2-7
V: TRBV18
size: .
CDR3: ASSPPSQGLVYEQY

length: 16
J: TRBJ2-3
V: TRBV7-2
size: .
CDR3: ASSFLWGLRGIQDTQY

length: 11
J: TRBJ2-1
V: TRBV28
size: .
CDR3: ASRVSGVNEQF

length: 12
J: TRBJ2-5
V: TRBV4-1
size: .
CDR3: ASSHPDSQETQY

length: 12
J: TRBJ2-7
V: TRBV25-1
size: .
CDR3: ASSGWTGRYEQY

length: 13
J: TRBJ2-5
V: TRBV29-1
size: .
CDR3: SVEVLQGAAETQY